What follows are 20 T cell receptor beta chains derived from one specimen sequenced in a study of blood T cell repertoires in COVID-19. TCRdb's table, derived via immunoSEQ multiplex PCR, lists solely in-frame clones and lacks some. The table records fewer than 350,000 clones, around 87% of them present only once. The sequencing sample was made of peripheral blood. The receptors shown here come from a young woman who had recovered from COVID-19.

The chain combines TRBV28 with TRBJ2-1; the match to TRBD2 covers 12 bases. Germline V lookup: CDR1 MDHEN, CDR2 SYDVKM. The V segment lost 4 bases and the J segment 13 bases; nucleotides outside the gene matches: 5. This CDR3 is built from 13 residues. CDR3: CASSSRTSGVQFF. The CDR3, as DNA: TGTGCCAGCAGTTCGAGGACTAGCGGGGTTCAGTTCTTC. Based on the CDR3 plus reference TRBV28 and TRBJ2-1, the full variable domain is DVKVTQSSRYLVKRTGEKVFLECVQDMDHENMFWYRQDPGLGLRLIYFSYDVKMKEKGDIPEGYSVSREKKERFSLILESASTNQTSMYLCASSSRTSGVQFFGPGTRLTVL.

This sequence joins TRBV7-2 and TRBJ1-6; 9 bases line up with TRBD1. The CDR3 extends over 17 amino acids. Trimming took 2 bases from V and 6 from J; bases not matched to a gene: 8. Germline V lookup: CDR1 SGHTA, CDR2 FQGNSA. CDR3 region: CASSLIGDRVFNSPLHF. DNA of the CDR3: TGTGCCAGCAGCTTAATAGGGGACAGGGTTTTTAATTCACCCCTCCACTTT.

The rearrangement links TRBV3-1 (or the pseudogene TRBV3-2) to TRBJ1-6; the match to TRBD1 covers 9 bases. V gave up 0 bases and J gave up 12 bases; unmatched junction bases: 6. CDR1 is LGHDT and CDR2 is YNNKEL in the germline V gene (reference sequence). This CDR3 has 15 amino acids. CDR3 in amino acids: CASSQDRGQGLPLHF. The CDR3 DNA reads as TGTGCCAGCAGCCAAGATCGGGGACAGGGTTTACCCCTCCACTTT.

The V and J genes are TRBV6-1 and TRBJ2-7; 7 bases line up with TRBD1. CDR1 and CDR2 (germline): MNHNS, SASEGT. Trimming took 2 bases from V and 1 from J; bases not matched to a gene: 11. This CDR3 is built from 17 residues. CDR3 sequence (DNA): TGTGCCAGCAGTGAAAGTTATGAGACAGGGTTGTCCTACGAGCAGTACTTC. Translation gives CASSESYETGLSYEQYF.

V usage is TRBV18 and J usage is TRBJ1-1; the D gene is possibly TRBD1 (5 bases). Per germline, CDR1 KGHSH and CDR2 LQKENI. This CDR3 comprises 14 residues. Trimming shortened V by 4 bases and J by 6 bases, and 15 bases separated the two germline ends. DNA for the CDR3: TGTGCCAGCTCACGGGAACAGGTAGGCTCTGAAGCTTTCTTT. Amino acids: CASSREQVGSEAFF.

In this sample, this clone turned up a few times. J is TRBJ1-2 and V is TRBV5-6; TRBD1 aligns across 7 bases. V shed 5 bases and J 5 bases; nucleotides not matched to a gene: 6. Germline V lookup: CDR1 SGHDT, CDR2 YYEEEE. The CDR3 extends over 13 amino acids. The CDR3 protein is CASREQGRYGYTF. The CDR3 DNA reads TGTGCCAGCAGAGAACAGGGGAGATATGGCTACACCTTC.

The CDR3 is CASSPRLAGVNEQFF. The CDR3 region has the DNA TGTGCCAGCAGTCCGAGACTAGCGGGGGTCAATGAGCAGTTCTTC. This chain links TRBV28 with TRBJ2-1; 12 positions agree with TRBD2. CDR1 is MDHEN, CDR2 SYDVKM, per germline. Unmatched junction bases numbered 5, after V lost 5 bases and J lost 6 bases. CDR3 length: 15 residues.

The chain employs TRBV7-2 and TRBJ2-2, with 10 bases aligning to TRBD2. From germline, CDR1 is SGHTA and CDR2 FQGNSA. The CDR3 is 15 residues long. Germline trimming cut 3 bases from V and 6 bases from J; bases unmatched to any gene: 4. The CDR3 nucleotides read TGTGCCAGCAGCTTGAAGCGGGGGGGCCCCGGGGAGCTGTTTTTT. Translating gives CASSLKRGGPGELFF.

In its sample, this clone was seen a few times. V and J are TRBV5-4 and TRBJ1-1; a possible D gene is TRBD1 (5 bases). From germline, CDR1 is SGHNT and CDR2 YYREEE (reference sequence). The V end was cut by 2 bases, the J end by 0 bases, with 11 bases between. CDR3 size: 15 residues. CDR3: CASSFRGNMNTEAFF. CDR3 nucleotides: TGTGCCAGCAGCTTTCGGGGGAACATGAACACTGAAGCTTTCTTT.

As regards this clone: An end of the junction does not agree with germline; a read error may underlie this. The rearrangement links TRBV7-7 to TRBJ2-2, with 10 bases that match TRBD2. The germline CDR1 and CDR2 sequences are SSHAT and FNYEAQ (reference sequence). This CDR3 region has 15 residues. The CDR3 protein is CASSFLAGDTGELFF. For the CDR3, the DNA is TGTGCTAGCAGCTTCCTAGCGGGAGACACCGGGGAGCTGTTTTTT.

In this sample, this clone turned up once. The J gene is TRBJ1-2, the V gene TRBV6-4; D is unresolved. The CDR3 covers 16 residues. The V and J ends lost 5 bases and 3 bases respectively, with 19 bases between them. The germline V gene encodes CDR1 MRHNA and CDR2 SNTAGT. The CDR3 bases are TGTGCCAGCAGTCCAGTTCGGGGTTTTGGCTACTATGGCTACACCTTC. Amino acid sequence: CASSPVRGFGYYGYTF.

This clone occurred once. The chain recombines TRBV27 with TRBJ2-3, with D uncertain. CDR1 is MNHEY, CDR2 SMNVEV, per germline (reference sequence). The CDR3 contains 15 residues. V was trimmed by 5 bases and J by 0 bases, leaving 12 bases between them. The CDR3 is CASSHAGRSTDTQYF. CDR3 DNA sequence: TGTGCCAGCAGTCATGCAGGTCGCAGCACAGATACGCAGTATTTT.

The chain recombines TRBV7-9 with TRBJ2-2; D is unclear. V dropped 5 bases and J dropped 7 bases, with 14 bases sitting between them. The CDR3 runs to 14 residues. Germline CDR1 SEHNR, CDR2 FQNEAQ (reference sequence). The CDR3 DNA sequence: TGTGCCAGCAGCCAAACGGGTTACGACGGGGAGCTGTTTTTT. Its translation: CASSQTGYDGELFF.

This chain uses TRBV11-1 with TRBJ2-1; TRBD2 aligns across 13 bases. The CDR3 is 15 residues long. CDR1 and CDR2 (germline): SGHAT, FQDESV (reference sequence). With V trimmed by 5 bases and J by 8 bases, 6 bases remained unmatched. The CDR3 bases are TGTGCCAGCAGCGCCTGGACTAGCGGGAGTGATGAGCAGTTCTTC. This codes for CASSAWTSGSDEQFF.

This rearrangement joins TRBV4-2 to TRBJ2-3; no clear D. The CDR3 spans 15 residues. V was cut by 0 bases and J by 0 bases, with 7 bases left in between. Germline loops: CDR1 LGHNA, CDR2 YNFKEQ. The CDR3 coding sequence is TGTGCCAGCAGCCAAGAAAGTGGCAGCACAGATACGCAGTATTTT. It yields the protein CASSQESGSTDTQYF.

J is TRBJ2-1 and V is TRBV5-4; 7 positions match TRBD2. J was trimmed by 8 bases and V by 2 bases; bases with no gene match: 10. The CDR3 runs to 15 residues. The germline V gene has CDR1 SGHNT and CDR2 YYREEE (reference sequence). The CDR3 reads CASSFGGSRGDEQFF. The CDR3 DNA reads as TGTGCCAGCAGCTTCGGGGGGAGTCGAGGGGATGAGCAGTTCTTC.

V and J are TRBV7-9 and TRBJ1-2, with 7 bases that match TRBD1. This CDR3 comprises 16 residues. V trimming: 2 bases; J trimming: 4 bases; junction bases outside the gene matches: 10. Germline loops: CDR1 SEHNR, CDR2 FQNEAQ (reference sequence). The CDR3 protein is CASSLIGQGQTYGYTF. CDR3 DNA sequence: TGTGCCAGCAGCTTAATCGGGCAGGGACAGACCTATGGCTACACCTTC.

The genes are TRBV28 and TRBJ2-7; 7 nucleotides agree with TRBD1. The germline CDR1 and CDR2 sequences are MDHEN and SYDVKM. The CDR3 runs 17 residues. V dropped 5 bases and J dropped 0; count of bases not matched to a gene: 13. CDR3 sequence (DNA): TGTGCCAGCAGTCTCTCGAATCCGGGACAGACCTCCTACGAGCAGTACTTC. Translation gives CASSLSNPGQTSYEQYF.

The chain couples TRBV5-6 to TRBJ1-4; D is unclear. The CDR3 sequence is 12 residues long. V dropped 7 bases and J dropped 7 bases, with 11 bases sitting between them. CDR1 is SGHDT and CDR2 is YYEEEE in the germline V gene. CDR3 protein: CASHGEGEKLFF. DNA for the CDR3: TGTGCCAGCCATGGAGAGGGTGAAAAACTGTTTTTT.

The rearrangement links TRBV10-3 to TRBJ2-3; 9 nucleotides align to TRBD2. After removal of 0 bases from V and 3 bases from J, the junction contained 4 bases not matched to a gene. The CDR3 runs 16 residues. Germline V gene sequence: CDR1 ENHRY, CDR2 SYGVKD. CDR3 loop: CAISESGAGGTDTQYF. CDR3 nucleotides: TGTGCCATCAGTGAGTCAGGAGCGGGGGGTACAGATACGCAGTATTTT.